The entry below describes one TCR beta chain. What it recognizes is unknown. The data were obtained in a study of cytomegalovirus exposure and HLA in healthy donors. Primers: 60 Vbeta forward and 13 Jbeta reverse. The repertoire was sequenced with immunoSEQ multiplex PCR; TCRdb's copy has only in-frame clones and lacks some. The data contain around 72,000 clones, 60% to 75% of them singletons. V lost 6 bases and J lost 10, with 12 bases in between. CDR1 SGHTA and CDR2 FQGNSA come from the germline V gene. This CDR3 is 11 amino acids long. Study outcomes and limitations: Several of the most significant clusters appeared, in a later analysis, to be linked to common viral pathogens.

The origin of this receptor is a middle-aged man in good health and CMV-seropositive. Sequencing was performed on PBMCs. The rearrangement links TRBV7-2 to TRBJ1-2; TRBD1 might be the D (5 bases). The CDR3 sequence: CASSSGGNYTF. The CDR3 nucleotides read TGTGCCAGCAGTTCCGGGGGAAACTACACCTTC.